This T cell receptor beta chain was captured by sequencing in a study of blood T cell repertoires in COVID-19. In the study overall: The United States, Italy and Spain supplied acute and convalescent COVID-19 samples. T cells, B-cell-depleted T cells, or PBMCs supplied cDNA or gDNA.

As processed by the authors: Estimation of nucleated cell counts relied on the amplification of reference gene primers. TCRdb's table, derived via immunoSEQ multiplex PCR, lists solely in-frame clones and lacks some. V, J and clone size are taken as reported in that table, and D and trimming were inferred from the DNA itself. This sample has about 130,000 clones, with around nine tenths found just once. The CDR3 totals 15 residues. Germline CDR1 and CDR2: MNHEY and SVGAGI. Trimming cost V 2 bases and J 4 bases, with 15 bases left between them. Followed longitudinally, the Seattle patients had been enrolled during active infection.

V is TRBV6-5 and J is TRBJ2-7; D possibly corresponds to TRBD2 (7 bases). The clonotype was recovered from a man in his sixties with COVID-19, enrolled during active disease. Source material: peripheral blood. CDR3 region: CASSYLGGPGYEQYF. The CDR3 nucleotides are TGTGCCAGCAGTTACCTCGGGGGGCCGGGGTACGAGCAGTACTTC.